This TCR beta chain originates from a study of T cell repertoires in aging, cancer and after chemotherapy. About the study: Roughly 8.8 million TCR reads made up the full dataset. Study observations and caveats: Rebound thymic output was suggested by rising median generation probability during chemotherapy in each cancer cohort. Age-matched healthy donors had significantly more diverse, less clonal blood TCR repertoires than untreated cancer patients. Healthy donors lost TCR diversity with age mainly through richness, cancer patients through richness and evenness.

Rearranged V-D-J TRB sequences were amplified with a mixed TRB-A/B primer pool. TCRdb re-derived calls from the multiplex PCR reads in MiXCR, one entry per CDR3 protein. The repertoire holds about 1,300 distinct CDR3 sequences, with about 22% as singletons. This CDR3 region has 16 residues. CDR1 and CDR2 from the germline V gene are SGHRS and YFSETQ. V was cut by 4 bases and J by 0 bases, with 13 bases left in between. In its sample, this clonotype ranks as medium-sized. As yet, its antigen is unknown. Peripheral blood genomic DNA, not sorted cells or RNA, was the template. Material: blood. The rearrangement uses TRBV5-1 and TRBJ2-2; unclear D gene. The sequence was collected from a human donor with a blood cancer. As DNA, the CDR3 is TGCGCCAGCAGCCCCAACCCAACAGCGAACACCGGGGAGCTGTTTTTT. Protein sequence: CASSPNPTANTGELFF. The full variable domain, in which reference TRBV5-1 and TRBJ2-2 provide the parts outside the CDR3, is KAGVTQTPRYLIKTRGQQVTLSCSPISGHRSVSWYQQTPGQGLQFLFEYFSETQRNKGNFPGRFSGRQFSNSRSEMNVSTLELGDSALYLCASSPNPTANTGELFFGEGSRLTVL.